This TCR beta chain was observed in a study of blood T cell repertoires in COVID-19. Study-level background: COVID-19 samples collected from the United States, Italy and Spain covered acute and convalescent phases. In each case, the material was cDNA or gDNA derived from T cells, B-cell-depleted T cells, or PBMCs.

Trimming cost V 5 bases and J 2 bases, with 4 bases left between them. The CDR3 is made up of 12 amino acids. Germline CDR1 reads SEHNR; CDR2 reads FQNEAQ (reference sequence). Under the authors' procedure: Using reference gene primer amplification, nucleated cell counts were estimated. Libraries were prepared by immunoSEQ multiplex PCR; TCRdb keeps only in-frame clonotypes and omits some of them. V and J calls and clone size follow that table, whereas D and trimming were derived from the DNA. The data contain approximately 30,000 clones, roughly 90% of them singletons. The chain employs TRBV7-9 and TRBJ1-5; D is uncertain. The clonotype comes from a human donor with active COVID-19. The donor label of this sample is uncertain. Sequencing used peripheral blood. The CDR3 sequence is CASSQGNQPQHF. CDR3 nucleotides: TGTGCCAGCAGCCAGGGCAATCAGCCCCAGCATTTT.